Reported below is one T cell receptor (beta chain). The data stem from a study of T cell changes during pregnancy in multiple sclerosis. The germline V and J ends were trimmed by 0 bases and 6 bases, with 9 bases remaining between them. The CDR3 contains 13 residues. Germline V gene sequence: CDR1 MGHRA, CDR2 YSYEKL. Clones were read by immunoSEQ multiplex PCR, and TCRdb kept only the in-frame ones, dropping some. Among 70,000 to 95,000 clones listed, about 94% were seen once. This sequence was found in a female donor with multiple sclerosis, enrolled in a pregnancy study. V and J are TRBV4-1 and TRBJ2-7; a possible D gene is TRBD2 (5 bases). The input for sequencing was peripheral blood, taken in the third trimester of pregnancy. This CDR3 reads CASSQDGGREQYF. The CDR3 coding sequence is TGCGCCAGCAGCCAAGATGGCGGGCGCGAGCAGTACTTC.